This TCR beta chain is drawn from a study of blood T cell repertoires in COVID-19. In the study overall: COVID-19 samples from acute and convalescent phases originated in the United States, Italy and Spain. T cells, B-cell-depleted T cells, or PBMCs supplied cDNA or gDNA.

As processed by the authors: Quantification of nucleated cells was approximated via reference gene primer amplification. Profiled with immunoSEQ multiplex PCR; TCRdb holds only in-frame clones, not every one. That table furnishes V, J and clone size, whereas the DNA furnished D and trimming. Here the sample spans 100,000 to 150,000 clones, 85% being singletons. Per the germline V gene, CDR1 is MNHEY and CDR2 is SMNVEV (reference sequence). J was trimmed by 8 bases and V by 3 bases; bases with no gene match: 10. The CDR3 is made up of 16 amino acids. V usage is TRBV27 and J usage is TRBJ1-2; the match to TRBD1 covers 12 bases. The source material was peripheral blood. The source is a man at least 80 years old with active or convalescent COVID-19. CDR3 bases: TGTGCCAGCAGTTTGTCTGGGACAGGGGGCAGCTGGGGCTACACCTTC. Encoded protein: CASSLSGTGGSWGYTF.